This TCR beta chain is drawn from a study of identical twins. This CDR3 spans 15 amino acids. The germline V gene has CDR1 SGHDN and CDR2 FVKESK. Trimming stripped 5 bases from V and 4 bases from J, with 14 bases between. TCRdb independently ran MiXCR on the 5' RACE reads; one entry per CDR3 protein. The data show about 920,000 distinct CDR3 sequences, roughly an eighth seen once. The sample also formed part of further work on yellow fever vaccine responses in identical twins.

Sequencing was carried out using PBMCs. J is TRBJ2-2 and V is TRBV14; maybe TRBD1 (6 bases). This sequence originates from a young woman in good health. The CDR3 is CASSGSQGPTGELFF. In DNA form, the CDR3 reads TGTGCCAGCAGCGGATCACAGGGCCCCACCGGGGAGCTGTTTTTT.